Below are 5 T cell receptor beta chains sequenced from a single sample in a study of beta chain features in type 1 diabetes. Of the isolated RNA, all was reverse transcribed, and so the sequenced material was expressed TCRB transcripts. Generated by immunoSEQ multiplex PCR, the TCRdb table keeps only in-frame clones and is missing some. The sample consists of 550,000 to 850,000 clones, about an eighth of them appearing once. No cognate antigen is known for these TCRs. General study results and limits: All four CD4+ subsets from Type 1 diabetes patients carried moderately but significantly shorter TCRB CDR3s.

The sample comprised naive CD4+ T cells from blood. The origin of the receptors is a man younger than 30 with type 1 diabetes.

This clone was seen a handful of times. The rearrangement uses TRBV11-3 and TRBJ2-3; D is ambiguous. The CDR3 covers 11 residues. Per the germline V gene, CDR1 is SGHNT and CDR2 is YENEEA. Between the trimmed V and J ends, which lost 2 bases and 5 bases, there was a span of 2 bases. This chain's CDR3 is CASSLLDTQYF. CDR3 nucleotide sequence: TGTGCCAGCAGCTTACTAGATACGCAGTATTTT.

In this sample, this clone turned up a few times. The V and J genes are TRBV19 and TRBJ2-5; D call uncertain. The germline V gene encodes CDR1 LNHDA and CDR2 SQIVND (reference sequence). Between the trimmed V and J ends, which lost 3 bases and 2 bases, there was a span of 10 bases. The CDR3 loop spans 14 amino acids. The CDR3 DNA is TGTGCCAGTAGTATGTCTAGGGTTCAAGAGACCCAGTACTTC. Translation: CASSMSRVQETQYF.

J is TRBJ2-5 and V is TRBV4-2, with D possibly being TRBD1 (6 bases). V was pared by 4 bases and J by 3 bases, with 12 bases between. Germline values: CDR1 LGHNA, CDR2 YNFKEQ. The CDR3 has 14 amino acids. CDR3 bases: TGTGCCAGCAGCCGCGTGGGGGCTAAAGAGACCCAGTACTTC. The encoded protein is CASSRVGAKETQYF.

The V gene is TRBV7-6, the J gene TRBJ1-1; TRBD1 matches 11 bases. This CDR3 has 15 amino acids. Germline lookup yields CDR1 SGHVS and CDR2 FNYEAQ. Trimming took 0 bases from V and 3 from J; bases not matched to a gene: 0. CDR3 nucleotides: TGTGCCAGCAGCTTAGCGGGACAGGGGGACACTGAAGCTTTCTTT. Encoded protein: CASSLAGQGDTEAFF. Supplemented by reference TRBV7-6 and TRBJ1-1, the full variable domain reads GAGVSQSPRYKVTKRGQDVALRCDPISGHVSLYWYRQALGQGPEFLTYFNYEAQQDKSGLPNDRFSAERPEGSISTLTIQRTEQRDSAMYRCASSLAGQGDTEAFFGQGTRLTVV.

The chain employs TRBV10-3 and TRBJ1-5; possibly TRBD1 for D (6 bases). The CDR3 length is 16 residues. Germline V gene lookup returns CDR1 ENHRY and CDR2 SYGVKD. V was cut by 3 bases and J by 2 bases, with 14 bases left in between. CDR3 region: CAISDGGGLGNQPQHF. The DNA for the CDR3 is TGTGCCATCAGTGATGGTGGGGGCTTGGGCAATCAGCCCCAGCATTTT.